This T cell receptor (beta chain) was retrieved from a study of PD-1 blockade in classical Hodgkin lymphoma. As for the study in general: Patients were treated with nivolumab at 3 mg/kg, and this was given intravenously every 2 weeks. Study outcomes and limitations: Nivolumab initiation under 1 year post-ASCT meant exclusion.

Every patient relapsed after autologous stem cell transplantation, and brentuximab vedotin exposure varied. With magnetic negative selection, CD4+ T cells were purified from PBMCs that had been thawed. Comments on this clone: Its antigen is undetermined.

Some clones are missing from TCRdb's copy, which holds only in-frame ones; the method was immunoSEQ multiplex PCR. This sample yields about 12,000 clones, of which approximately 79% are seen a single time; 1.5% to 2% belongs to the top ten. J lost 5 bases, V lost 1 base, and 3 bases had no gene match. Germline CDR1 is SGDLS and CDR2 is YYNGEE. This CDR3 is built from 15 residues. The TCR was taken from a human donor with classical Hodgkin lymphoma. The sample consisted of CD4+ T cells from blood, taken at baseline. The V and J genes are TRBV9 and TRBJ2-5; TRBD2 matches 12 bases. The CDR3: CASSVSGTSGETQYF. The DNA of the CDR3 is TGTGCCAGCAGCGTATCCGGGACTAGCGGGGAGACCCAGTACTTC.